This TCR beta chain appears in the sequencing data of a study of blood T cell repertoires in COVID-19. The table lists this clone with a few counts. Participants were placed into cohorts based on the clinical history they reported. No more than 2 weeks before study entry, exposed participants had met a case of COVID-19. The V gene lost 9 bases and the J gene lost 4 bases, with 12 bases spanning the gap. Germline-derived CDR1 and CDR2 are LNHDA and SQIVND (reference sequence). CDR3 length: 12 residues. Original handling: From reference gene primer amplification, estimates of nucleated cell counts were derived. Only in-frame clones appear in the TCRdb table, and some are missing; sequencing was by immunoSEQ multiplex PCR. V and J calls and clone size are as listed in that table; D and trimming were resolved from the DNA. The sample includes about 350,000 clones, about nine tenths seen only once; the top ten take 1%.

This receptor was identified in a woman in her twenties or thirties who had been exposed to COVID-19. Material for sequencing was PBMCs or T cells enriched from blood (not recorded which). V usage is TRBV19 and J usage is TRBJ1-2; possible D gene TRBD1, 6 bases. The DNA of the CDR3 is TGTGCCAGCAACAGGGCCGGCTATGGCTACACCTTC. The encoded protein is CASNRAGYGYTF. Filled out from reference TRBV19 and TRBJ1-2, the complete variable domain reads DGGITQSPKYLFRKEGQNVTLSCEQNLNHDAMYWYRQDPGQGLRLIYYSQIVNDFQKGDIAEGYSVSREKKESFPLTVTSAQKNPTAFYLCASNRAGYGYTFGSGTRLTVV.